These 8 T cell receptor beta chains came from one sample sequenced in a study of blood T cell repertoires in COVID-19. Libraries were prepared by immunoSEQ multiplex PCR; TCRdb keeps only in-frame clonotypes and omits some of them. The sample lists tens of thousands of clones; almost 85% were seen once. The source material was peripheral blood. The receptor set was obtained from a man in his forties with acute or convalescent COVID-19.

The chain is built from TRBV10-2 and TRBJ2-7; possible D gene TRBD2, 6 bases. This CDR3 is 14 amino acids long. The V gene lost 3 bases and the J gene lost 3 bases, with 12 bases spanning the gap. Germline CDR1 reads WSHSY; CDR2 reads SAAADI. CDR3: CASSDYGSVYEQYF. CDR3 nucleotide sequence: TGCGCCAGCAGTGATTACGGGAGCGTCTACGAGCAGTACTTC.

V and J are TRBV6-5 and TRBJ1-2; TRBD1 matches 9 bases. Germline CDR1 and CDR2: MNHEY and SVGAGI. With 6 bases clipped from V and 3 bases from J, the junction kept 8 bases outside the gene matches. The CDR3 spans 15 residues. This CDR3 is CASSQDRGLYYGYTF. CDR3 sequence (DNA): TGTGCCAGCAGCCAAGACAGGGGGTTATACTATGGCTACACCTTC.

This clone has a single count. The CDR3 DNA follows: TGCGCCAGCAGCCAACTGGGGGGCAATGAGCAGTTCTTC. It specifies CASSQLGGNEQFF. This rearrangement joins TRBV4-1 to TRBJ2-1; possibly TRBD2 for D (6 bases). The ends were cut back, 2 bases at V and 6 bases at J, with 8 bases in the middle. The CDR3 totals 13 residues. The germline V gene encodes CDR1 MGHRA and CDR2 YSYEKL.

The V call is TRBV7-9, the J call TRBJ2-1; 9 nucleotides align to TRBD2. CDR3 length: 15 amino acids. In germline, CDR1 is SEHNR, CDR2 FQNEAQ (reference sequence). The junction had 8 bases not matched to a gene; V was cut back by 3 bases and J by 8 bases. The CDR3 sequence: CASSLSGGLSDEQFF. As DNA, the CDR3 is TGTGCCAGCAGCTTGAGCGGGGGGCTAAGCGATGAGCAGTTCTTC.

The V call is TRBV5-6, the J call TRBJ2-7; 8 nucleotides match TRBD1. The CDR3 extends over 19 amino acids. CDR1 and CDR2 from the germline V gene are SGHDT and YYEEEE. V was pared by 3 bases and J by 4 bases, with 21 bases of the junction left unmatched. This CDR3 reads CASSSLGVLQGATLYEQYF. The CDR3, as DNA: TGTGCCAGCAGCTCCTTGGGGGTGTTGCAGGGGGCTACCTTGTACGAGCAGTACTTC.

J is TRBJ1-5 and V is TRBV12-3 or TRBV12-4; D is unclear. CDR3 length equals 13 residues. Between the trimmed V and J ends, which lost 8 bases and 5 bases, there was a span of 13 bases. CDR3 sequence reads: CASPSRGYQPQHF. The CDR3 nucleotides read TGTGCCAGCCCGAGTCGGGGTTATCAGCCCCAGCATTTT.

The chain couples TRBV9 to TRBJ2-5; no firm D call. Trimming removed 1 base at V and 1 base at J, with 5 bases between. The germline CDR1 and CDR2 sequences are SGDLS and YYNGEE. The CDR3 is made up of 13 amino acids. DNA for the CDR3: TGTGCCAGCAGCGTATCCGTCCAAGAGACCCAGTACTTC. This translates into CASSVSVQETQYF.

The chain recombines TRBV7-9 with TRBJ2-7; maybe TRBD2 (5 bases). The CDR3 has 11 amino acids. Germline V gene lookup returns CDR1 SEHNR and CDR2 FQNEAQ (reference sequence). The ends were cut back, 7 bases at V and 3 bases at J, with 7 bases in the middle. This CDR3 is CASTEDYEQYF. The CDR3 DNA sequence: TGTGCCAGCACGGAGGACTACGAGCAGTACTTC.